This T cell receptor (beta chain) was captured by sequencing in a study of cytotoxic CD8 clonotypes in ibrutinib-treated CLL. Overall study results and limits: Sustained-remission and progressing patients had unequal sampling times.

The CDR3 sequence is 15 residues long. J was trimmed by 4 bases and V by 0 bases; bases with no gene match: 5. CDR1 and CDR2 (germline): SGHTA, FQGTGA. A remark on this clone: The antigen remains unidentified.

Sequenced by immunoSEQ multiplex PCR; TCRdb stores in-frame clones only, minus some. The data show approximately 50,000 clones, 54% seen once. The V and J genes are TRBV7-3 and TRBJ2-7; 8 bases match TRBD2. The receptor was isolated from a human donor with chronic lymphocytic leukemia. The input for sequencing was PBMCs, taken at disease progression, from a patient treated with ibrutinib. CDR3 in DNA: TGTGCCAGCAGCTTAACTGGGGGACTAGAATACGAGCAGTACTTC. Translation gives CASSLTGGLEYEQYF.